This T cell receptor beta chain was sequenced during a study of blood T cell repertoires in COVID-19. Per germline, CDR1 MGHRA and CDR2 YSYEKL. This CDR3 comprises 20 residues. The J segment lost 0 bases and the V segment lost 0 bases, leaving 12 bases of the junction unmatched. Sequencing was performed with immunoSEQ multiplex PCR; in TCRdb, only in-frame clones are kept and a portion is missing. The sample contains over 200,000 clones, approximately 90% of which appear only once. This clonotype originated in a man in his fifties or sixties who had recovered from COVID-19. Sequenced material: peripheral blood. The chain employs TRBV4-1 and TRBJ2-3; TRBD1 agrees at 10 bases. CDR3 bases: TGCGCCAGCAGCCAAGATGGGACAGGGGCGATTACATTTAGCACAGATACGCAGTATTTT. It encodes CASSQDGTGAITFSTDTQYF.